The source of this T cell receptor beta chain is a study of technical replicates of blood from several donors. The CDR3 has 13 residues. Germline assignment: CDR1 LNHNV and CDR2 YYDKDF (reference sequence). Trimming left V 0 bases short and J 5 bases short, with 8 bases between. Clones were read by immunoSEQ multiplex PCR, and TCRdb kept only the in-frame ones, dropping some. The sample lists approximately 16,000 clones; about 83% were seen once. The source of this sequence is a human donor in good health. Sequenced: PBMCs. This chain joins TRBV15 and TRBJ2-7, with D maybe TRBD1 (6 bases). The CDR3 region has the DNA TGTGCCACCAGCAGAGATGCAGGGGACGAGCAGTACTTC. Encoded protein: CATSRDAGDEQYF.